The rows below give T cell receptor beta chains drawn from one sample of a study of CD8 T cells in ankylosing spondylitis. TCRdb re-analysed the 5' RACE reads in MiXCR, keeping a single row per CDR3 protein. The profile shows 150,000 to 200,000 distinct CDR3 sequences, around a sixth of them singletons. The sequencing sample was made of blood, either unsorted or a sorted T cell fraction (not recorded which). The receptor source for this set is a male donor between 10 and 30 years old with ankylosing spondylitis or in good health (not recorded which). Each CDR3 is given with its conserved first and last residue. D genes are given only for firm matches. Rows may omit the clone size; those that give it use once, few, many or a size class.

size	V	D	J	DNA	CDR3
NA	TRBV6-4	TRBD1	TRBJ2-2	TGTGCCAGCAGTGTCCAGGGACAGGGTAAAACCGGGGAGCTGTTTTTT	CASSVQGQGKTGELFF
many	TRBV12-3/TRBV12-4	NA	TRBJ2-1	TGTGCCAGCAGTTTAGAACTGAACAATGAGCAGTTCTTC	CASSLELNNEQFF
many	TRBV27	NA	TRBJ2-7	TGTGCCAGCAGTCCCATTGGAGGGAGGACCTACGAGCAGTACTTC	CASSPIGGRTYEQYF
NA	TRBV5-1	NA	TRBJ2-2	TGCGCCAGCGGCATTAGCGCAAACACCGGGGAGCTGTTTTTT	CASGISANTGELFF
NA	TRBV29-1	TRBD2	TRBJ2-2	TGCAGCGTCCGGACTAGCGGGAGGGTCGACGTCACCGGGGAGCTGTTTTTT	CSVRTSGRVDVTGELFF
NA	TRBV5-1	NA	TRBJ1-4	TGCGCCAGCAGCTTTGATTCAACTAATGAAAAACTGTTTTTT	CASSFDSTNEKLFF
many	TRBV20-1	NA	TRBJ2-2	TGCAGTGCTAGAGATAAAGGCCCTAGCTGGAGAAACACCGGGGAGCTGTTTTTT	CSARDKGPSWRNTGELFF
many	TRBV12-3/TRBV12-4	NA	TRBJ1-1	TGTGCCAGCAGTTTATCGGGCGGAAAGAACACTGAAGCTTTCTTT	CASSLSGGKNTEAFF
many	TRBV20-1	NA	TRBJ2-5	TGCAGTGCTGGCCAGCAGACCCAGTACTTC	CSAGQQTQYF
NA	TRBV27	TRBD2	TRBJ2-1	TGTGCCAGCAGGAGCGGGGCCGAGCAGTTCTTC	CASRSGAEQFF
few	TRBV12-5	TRBD1	TRBJ2-2	TGTGCTAGTGGTTTGAGGGACAGGGGCCATCCGAACACCGGGGAGCTGTTTTTT	CASGLRDRGHPNTGELFF
many	TRBV5-1	NA	TRBJ2-2	TGCGCCAGCAGCTCCCGAATCGGGGAGCTGTTTTTT	CASSSRIGELFF
many	TRBV30	TRBD2	TRBJ2-3	TGTGCCTGGAGTCGCCTCCGACTAGCGGGATTCACAGATACGCAGTATTTT	CAWSRLRLAGFTDTQYF
NA	TRBV29-1	NA	TRBJ2-3	TGCAGCGTTGAAATTCCCAGCTACGGCACAGATACGCAGTATTTT	CSVEIPSYGTDTQYF
few	TRBV6-5	NA	TRBJ1-4	TGTGCCAGCAGTTACTCTCTCCGGGGGCCAGCTGAAAAACTGTTTTTT	CASSYSLRGPAEKLFF
many	TRBV5-1	NA	TRBJ1-6	TGCGCCAGCAGCTTGGGCAATTCACCCCTCCACTTT	CASSLGNSPLHF
many	TRBV29-1	NA	TRBJ2-1	TGCAGCGTTGCAGATCCCTCCTACAATGAGCAGTTCTTC	CSVADPSYNEQFF
NA	TRBV10-2	NA	TRBJ1-5	TGCGCCAGCAGTCTAAGCCTGCAGGGGAATCAGCCCCAGCATTTT	CASSLSLQGNQPQHF
many	TRBV15	TRBD2	TRBJ2-1	TGTGCCACCAGCCTACGGACTAGTTGGGGCAATGAGCAGTTCTTC	CATSLRTSWGNEQFF
many	TRBV12-3/TRBV12-4	TRBD1	TRBJ2-1	TGTGCCAGCAGTCCACGACAGGGACATGAGCAGTTCTTC	CASSPRQGHEQFF
many	TRBV18	NA	TRBJ2-3	TGTGCCAGCTCACCAGATACGCAGTATTTT	CASSPDTQYF
NA	TRBV3-1	TRBD2	TRBJ2-1	TGTGCCAGCGGGAGCGGGAGGACGTCCTACAATGAGCAGTTCTTC	CASGSGRTSYNEQFF